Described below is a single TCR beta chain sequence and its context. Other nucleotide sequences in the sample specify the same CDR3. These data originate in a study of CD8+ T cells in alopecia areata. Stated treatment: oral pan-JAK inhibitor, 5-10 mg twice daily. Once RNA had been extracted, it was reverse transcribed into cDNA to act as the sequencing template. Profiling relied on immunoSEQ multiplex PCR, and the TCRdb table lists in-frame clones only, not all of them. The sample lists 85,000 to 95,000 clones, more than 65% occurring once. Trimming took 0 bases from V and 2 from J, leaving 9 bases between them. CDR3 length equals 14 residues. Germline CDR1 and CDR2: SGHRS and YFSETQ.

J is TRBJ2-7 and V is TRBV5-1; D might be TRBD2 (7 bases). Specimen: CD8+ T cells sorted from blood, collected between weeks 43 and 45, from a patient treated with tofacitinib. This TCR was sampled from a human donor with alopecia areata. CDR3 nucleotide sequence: TGCGCCAGCAGCTTGGCGGGGGGCACCTACGAGCAGTACTTC. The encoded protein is CASSLAGGTYEQYF.